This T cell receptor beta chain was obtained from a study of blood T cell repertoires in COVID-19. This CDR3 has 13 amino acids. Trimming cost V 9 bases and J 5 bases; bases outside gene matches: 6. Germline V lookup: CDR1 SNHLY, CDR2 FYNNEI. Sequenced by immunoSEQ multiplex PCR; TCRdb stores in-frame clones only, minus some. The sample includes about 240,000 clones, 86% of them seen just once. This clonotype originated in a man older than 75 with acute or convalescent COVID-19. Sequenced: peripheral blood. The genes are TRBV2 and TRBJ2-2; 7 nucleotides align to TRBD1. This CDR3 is CASTGVRTGELFF. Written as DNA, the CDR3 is TGTGCCAGTACAGGGGTCAGGACCGGGGAGCTGTTTTTT.